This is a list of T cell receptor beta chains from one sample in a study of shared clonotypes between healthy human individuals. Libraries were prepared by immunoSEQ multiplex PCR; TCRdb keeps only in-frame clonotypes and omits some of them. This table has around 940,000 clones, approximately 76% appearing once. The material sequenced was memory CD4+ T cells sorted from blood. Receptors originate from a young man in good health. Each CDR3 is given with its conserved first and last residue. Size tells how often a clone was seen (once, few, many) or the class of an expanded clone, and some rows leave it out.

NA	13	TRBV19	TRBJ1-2	CATARQANYGYTF
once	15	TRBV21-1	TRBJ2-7	CASSAHGTSGYEQYF
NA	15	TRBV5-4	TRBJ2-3	CASSLVRGATDTQYF
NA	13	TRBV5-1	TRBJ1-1	CASSLAGYTEAFF
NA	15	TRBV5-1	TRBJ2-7	CASSLDRGHTYEQYF
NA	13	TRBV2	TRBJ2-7	CASSEGGISGPLF
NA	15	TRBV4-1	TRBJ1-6	CASSQEGQGRSPLHF
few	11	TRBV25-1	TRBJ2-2	CASRNTGELFF
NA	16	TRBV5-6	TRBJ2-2	CASSLWGGGRTGELFF
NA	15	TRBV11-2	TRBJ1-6	CASSFGTVYNSPLHF
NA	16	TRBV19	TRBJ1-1	CASWPPAGRVRTEAFF
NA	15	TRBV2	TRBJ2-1	CASSIAGAPYNEQFF
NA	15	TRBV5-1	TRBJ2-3	CASSLSSGGADTQYF
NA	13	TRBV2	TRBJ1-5	CASSESDYQPQHF
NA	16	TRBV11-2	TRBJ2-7	CASSLSQDRGSYEQYF
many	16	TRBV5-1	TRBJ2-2	CASSRGTSGNTGELFF
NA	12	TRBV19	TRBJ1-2	CASRPGSYGYTF
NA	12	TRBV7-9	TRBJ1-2	CASSTPNYGYTF
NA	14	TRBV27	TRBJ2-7	CASRLAGGAYEQYF
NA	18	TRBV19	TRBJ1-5	CASSFRRYELGSNQPQHF
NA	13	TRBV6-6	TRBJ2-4	CASSSSAGSIQYF
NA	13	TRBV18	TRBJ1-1	CASSLSEDTEAFF